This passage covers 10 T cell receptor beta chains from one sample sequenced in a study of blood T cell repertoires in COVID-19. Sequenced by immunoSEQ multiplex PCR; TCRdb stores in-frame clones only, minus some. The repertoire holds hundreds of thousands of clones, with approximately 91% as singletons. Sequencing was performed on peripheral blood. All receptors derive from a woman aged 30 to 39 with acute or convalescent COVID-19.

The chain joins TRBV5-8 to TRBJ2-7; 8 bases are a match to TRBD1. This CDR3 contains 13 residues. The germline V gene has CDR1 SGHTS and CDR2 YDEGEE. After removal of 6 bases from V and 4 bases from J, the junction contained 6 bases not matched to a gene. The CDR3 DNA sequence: TGTGCCAGCATCCGCAGGGGGCGTTACGAGCAGTACTTC. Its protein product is CASIRRGRYEQYF.

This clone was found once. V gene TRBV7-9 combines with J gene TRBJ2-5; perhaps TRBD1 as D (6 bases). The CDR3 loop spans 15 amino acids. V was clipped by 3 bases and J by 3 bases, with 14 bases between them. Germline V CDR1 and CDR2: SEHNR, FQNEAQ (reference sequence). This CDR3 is CASSLGHIDKETQYF. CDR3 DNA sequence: TGTGCCAGCAGCTTGGGACACATAGATAAAGAGACCCAGTACTTC.

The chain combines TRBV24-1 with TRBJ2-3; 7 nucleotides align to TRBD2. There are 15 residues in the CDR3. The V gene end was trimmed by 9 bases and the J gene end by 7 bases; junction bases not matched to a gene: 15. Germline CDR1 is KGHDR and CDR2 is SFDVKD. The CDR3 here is CATRPLSGISNTQYF. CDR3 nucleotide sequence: TGTGCCACCCGACCCCTAAGCGGGATTTCAAATACGCAGTATTTT.

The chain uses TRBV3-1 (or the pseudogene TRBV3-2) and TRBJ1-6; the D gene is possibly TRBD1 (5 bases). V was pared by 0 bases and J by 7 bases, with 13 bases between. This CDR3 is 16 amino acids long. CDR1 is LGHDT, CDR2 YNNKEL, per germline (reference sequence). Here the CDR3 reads CASSQDFGHTNSPLHF. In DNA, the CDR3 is TGTGCCAGCAGCCAAGATTTCGGACACACCAATTCACCCCTCCACTTT.

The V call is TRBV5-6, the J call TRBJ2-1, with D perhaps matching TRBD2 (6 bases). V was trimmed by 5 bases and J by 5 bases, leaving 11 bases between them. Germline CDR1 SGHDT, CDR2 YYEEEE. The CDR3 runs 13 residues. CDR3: CASRTGLNNEQFF. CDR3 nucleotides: TGTGCCAGCAGGACGGGACTTAACAATGAGCAGTTCTTC.

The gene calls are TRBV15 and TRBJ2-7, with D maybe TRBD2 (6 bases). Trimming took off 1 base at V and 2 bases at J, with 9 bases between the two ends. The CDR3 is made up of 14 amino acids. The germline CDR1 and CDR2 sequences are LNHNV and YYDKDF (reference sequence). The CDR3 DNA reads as TGTGCCACCAGCAGAGGAGTAGCGGCCTACGAGCAGTACTTC. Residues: CATSRGVAAYEQYF. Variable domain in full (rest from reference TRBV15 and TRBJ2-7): DAMVIQNPRYQVTQFGKPVTLSCSQTLNHNVMYWYQQKSSQAPKLLFHYYDKDFNNEADTPDNFQSRRPNTSFCFLDIRSPGLGDTAMYLCATSRGVAAYEQYFGPGTRLTVT.

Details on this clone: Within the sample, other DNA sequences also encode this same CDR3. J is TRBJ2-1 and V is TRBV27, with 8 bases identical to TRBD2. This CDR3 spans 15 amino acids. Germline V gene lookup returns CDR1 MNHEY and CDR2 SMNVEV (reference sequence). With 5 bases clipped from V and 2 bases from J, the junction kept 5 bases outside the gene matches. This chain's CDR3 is CASSLSGSAYNEQFF. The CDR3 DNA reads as TGTGCCAGCAGTCTCAGCGGGAGTGCCTACAATGAGCAGTTCTTC.

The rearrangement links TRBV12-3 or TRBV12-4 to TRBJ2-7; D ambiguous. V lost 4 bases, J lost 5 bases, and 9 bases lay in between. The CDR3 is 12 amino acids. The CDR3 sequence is CASSWLYDEQYF. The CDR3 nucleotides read TGTGCCAGCAGTTGGCTGTACGACGAGCAGTACTTC.

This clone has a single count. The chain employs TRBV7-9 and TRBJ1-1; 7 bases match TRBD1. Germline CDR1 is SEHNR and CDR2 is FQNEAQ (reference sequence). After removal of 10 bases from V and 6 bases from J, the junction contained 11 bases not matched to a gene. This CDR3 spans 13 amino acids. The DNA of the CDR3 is TGTGCCACGAATACAGGGGACCGAGCTGAAGCTTTCTTT. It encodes CATNTGDRAEAFF.

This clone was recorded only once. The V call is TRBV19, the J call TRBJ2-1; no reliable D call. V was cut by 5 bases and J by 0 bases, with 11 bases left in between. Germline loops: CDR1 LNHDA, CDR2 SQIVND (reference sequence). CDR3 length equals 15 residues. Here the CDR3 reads CASSPSRRSYNEQFF. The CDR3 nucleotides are TGTGCCAGTAGTCCGTCCCGTCGCTCCTACAATGAGCAGTTCTTC.